This T cell receptor beta chain emerged from a study of cytomegalovirus exposure and HLA in healthy donors. Study in general: Drawn from HLA-typed donors, tens of millions of unique TCRs were held in an early data release. Study-level results: In a later analysis, parvovirus B19, influenza, CMV and Epstein-Barr virus appeared linked to several top co-occurrence clusters. Reports indicated that the classifier achieved high specificity and sensitivity in diagnosing cytomegalovirus status.

This clone turned up a few times. Its target is not known. With 0 bases removed from V and 5 bases from J, the gap between germline ends came to 13 bases. This CDR3 region has 15 residues. Germline lookup yields CDR1 SGHDN and CDR2 FVKESK. The PCR was carried out with 60 Vbeta primers and 13 Jbeta primers. In the original workflow: Later analysis identified approximately 88 million unique TCR beta chains, approximately 11 million shared. Sequenced by immunoSEQ multiplex PCR; TCRdb stores in-frame clones only, minus some. That table supplies the V and J calls and clone size; D and trimming were determined from the DNA. The sample holds some 190,000 clones, approximately 78% seen once.

The specimen was PBMCs. The TCR was taken from a woman aged 30 to 39 in good health and CMV-seropositive. This chain joins TRBV14 and TRBJ1-1; D gene uncertain. CDR3 sequence reads: CASSQDWVGETEAFF. CDR3 sequence (DNA): TGTGCCAGCAGCCAAGATTGGGTGGGAGAAACTGAAGCTTTCTTT. Combining the CDR3 with reference TRBV14 and TRBJ1-1 gives the whole variable domain EAGVTQFPSHSVIEKGQTVTLRCDPISGHDNLYWYRRVMGKEIKFLLHFVKESKQDESGMPNNRFLAERTGGTYSTLKVQPAELEDSGVYFCASSQDWVGETEAFFGQGTRLTVV.